This record concerns one TCR beta chain sequence. Antigen specificity is unknown. This sample is part of a study of shared clonotypes between healthy human individuals. Points from the study as a whole: How much donors shared clonotypes was expected to be affected by sequencing depth. Shared clonotypes across all four donors exceeded non-shared ones in generation probability.

Methods used by the authors: From ImmunoSEQ came sequences covering only the junction and carrying no quality scores, so filtering differed. Profiling relied on immunoSEQ multiplex PCR, and the TCRdb table lists in-frame clones only, not all of them. That table gives V, J and clone size, and the DNA gave D and trimming. Of roughly 700,000 clones listed, around 91% are singletons. CDR1 is SGDLS, CDR2 YYNGEE, per germline. This CDR3 has 15 amino acids. Trimming cost V 0 bases and J 8 bases, with 16 bases left between them. The rearrangement uses TRBV9 and TRBJ2-3; maybe TRBD1 (5 bases). Sequencing was performed on memory CD8+ T cells from PBMCs. The subset was: CD45RO+ cells pooled with CCR7-negative TemRA cells. The sequence came from a man between 18 and 29 years old in good health. Some clones in this sample may be carry-over from other donors' samples. The CDR3 loop is CASSVDGAVRGTQYF. The CDR3 nucleotides read TGTGCCAGCAGCGTAGATGGTGCGGTTAGGGGTACGCAGTATTTT.